The rows below give T cell receptor beta chains drawn from one sample of a study of post-analysis software for immune sequencing data. TCRdb redid the calling of the PCR reads with MiXCR, one entry per CDR3 protein. Of about 680,000 distinct CDR3 sequences listed, 59% are singletons. Sequencing input: blood. Source of these receptors: a girl aged 2 to 10 with multiple sclerosis. CDR3s include the opening cysteine and the closing phenylalanine or tryptophan. A D gene is named only where the DNA matches it firmly. The size entry is marked missing in some rows and otherwise reads once, few, many or a size class.

cdr3_nt,cdr3_aa,j_call,d_call,v_call,clone_size
TGTGCCAGCAGCTTAGAATCGGTGGGGTCCAATGAGCAGTTCTTC,CASSLESVGSNEQFF,TRBJ2-1,NA,TRBV7-2,few
TGTGCCAGCAGCAGATCCACATCCAATGAGCAGTTCTTC,CASSRSTSNEQFF,TRBJ2-1,NA,TRBV6-5,few
TGTGCCAGCAGTGGAAACAGGGGGCTGACTGAAGCTTTCTTT,CASSGNRGLTEAFF,TRBJ1-1,TRBD1,TRBV6-1,NA
TGTGCCAGCAGTTTAAAACAGGGGGCAGATACGCAGTATTTT,CASSLKQGADTQYF,TRBJ2-3,TRBD1,TRBV12-3/TRBV12-4,NA
TGCGCCAGCAGCCATGGGGGGGCTCTAATAAGGAGCTCCTACGAGCAGTACTTC,CASSHGGALIRSSYEQYF,TRBJ2-7,NA,TRBV4-1,few
TGTGCCAGTAGCGCAGACAGGGCAACCTACGAGCAGTACTTC,CASSADRATYEQYF,TRBJ2-7,TRBD1,TRBV19,NA
TGTGCCAGCAGCTTAGGATCCCCAGCCGATGGCTACACCTTC,CASSLGSPADGYTF,TRBJ1-2,NA,TRBV7-3,NA
TGTGCCAGCAGTTCAAACCTCCCCAATGAGCAGTTCTTC,CASSSNLPNEQFF,TRBJ2-1,NA,TRBV27,NA
TGCGCCAGCAGCTTGGGGCAGGGTTTGATTACCAAAAACATTCAGTACTTC,CASSLGQGLITKNIQYF,TRBJ2-4,NA,TRBV5-1,few
TGCAGTGCTAGAAGGGGGGCGGGGCTAACGAAAAACATTCAGTACTTC,CSARRGAGLTKNIQYF,TRBJ2-4,NA,TRBV20-1,NA
TGCGCCAGCAGCCCGGACTGCTACTCCTACAATGAGCAGTTCTTC,CASSPDCYSYNEQFF,TRBJ2-1,NA,TRBV5-1,NA
TGCGCCAGCAGCGTCCGAGGGGGCGGTAATGAGCAGTACTTC,CASSVRGGGNEQYF,TRBJ2-7,TRBD1,TRBV5-1,NA
TGCGCCAGCAGCTTGACAGGGCGGTTTCAAGAGACCCAGTACTTC,CASSLTGRFQETQYF,TRBJ2-5,NA,TRBV5-1,NA
TGCAGTGCTAGAGGTGGCAGGGGTAAACAAGAGACCCAGTACTTC,CSARGGRGKQETQYF,TRBJ2-5,NA,TRBV20-1,NA
TGTGCCAGCAGTCGGACTGAGCAGTTCTTC,CASSRTEQFF,TRBJ2-1,NA,TRBV12-3/TRBV12-4,few
TGTGCCAGCAGGAGGAGGGTTTTCTCAGATACGCAGTATTTT,CASRRRVFSDTQYF,TRBJ2-3,NA,TRBV5-5,NA
TGTGCCAGCAGTGAAGGCAGACTAGCGGGGCCAACCGGGGAGCTGTTTTTT,CASSEGRLAGPTGELFF,TRBJ2-2,TRBD2,TRBV25-1,NA
TGTGCCTGGAGTTGGGGGGGGCGGGTGAACACTGAAGCTTTCTTT,CAWSWGGRVNTEAFF,TRBJ1-1,NA,TRBV30,NA
TGTGCCAGCAGCGTAGGACTAGCGGGGGGTGAGATCCAGTACTTC,CASSVGLAGGEIQYF,TRBJ2-5,TRBD2,TRBV9,once
TGTGCCAGCAGCCGATCAGCGGGGAAAGAGACCCAGTACTTC,CASSRSAGKETQYF,TRBJ2-5,TRBD2,TRBV4-2,NA
TGTGCCAGCAGTCGAGGACTAGTCAAGTACGAGCAGTACTTC,CASSRGLVKYEQYF,TRBJ2-7,TRBD2,TRBV12-3/TRBV12-4,NA
TGCGCCAGCAGCCCGAGCTCGAACAGCGGGAGAGGAGAGACCCAGTACTTC,CASSPSSNSGRGETQYF,TRBJ2-5,TRBD2,TRBV5-1,NA
TGTGCCAGCAGTTTGAGAGGGGACCGCTGGGATACGCAGTATTTT,CASSLRGDRWDTQYF,TRBJ2-3,NA,TRBV12-3/TRBV12-4,few
TGCAGCGTTGAAGGCTCCGGAGGCACAGATACGCAGTATTTT,CSVEGSGGTDTQYF,TRBJ2-3,NA,TRBV29-1,once
TGCAGTGCTACGTCGTACGTCGGTTCACCCCTCCACTTT,CSATSYVGSPLHF,TRBJ1-6,NA,TRBV20-1,few
TGCGCCAGCAGCTTCAACGAGGGCCACGAGCAGTACTTC,CASSFNEGHEQYF,TRBJ2-7,NA,TRBV5-1,few
TGTGCCAGCAGCTTAGATCGGGGGGTCCCCGGGGCCAACGTCCTGACTTTC,CASSLDRGVPGANVLTF,TRBJ2-6,TRBD2,TRBV11-2,NA
TGCGCCAGCAGTCCAACTCGGGACAGCTACGAGCAGTACTTC,CASSPTRDSYEQYF,TRBJ2-7,TRBD1,TRBV5-1,NA
TGCAGCGTTGAGCAGGGGAACCAAGAGACCCAGTACTTC,CSVEQGNQETQYF,TRBJ2-5,NA,TRBV29-1,few
TGTGCCAGCAGTTTATTAAGGTCCACCCATGGCTACACCTTC,CASSLLRSTHGYTF,TRBJ1-2,NA,TRBV12-3/TRBV12-4,NA
TGTGCCAGCAGTTACACGACAGGGTTCAATTCACCCCTCCACTTT,CASSYTTGFNSPLHF,TRBJ1-6,TRBD1,TRBV6-2/TRBV6-3,NA
TGTGCCAGCAGCTTAGCGCTCCCACGGGCTGAAGCTTTCTTT,CASSLALPRAEAFF,TRBJ1-1,NA,TRBV7-2,NA
TGTGCCAGCAGTGACTCCCCCAACACAGATACGCAGTATTTT,CASSDSPNTDTQYF,TRBJ2-3,NA,TRBV6-4,few
TGTGCCAGCAGTTACGGCGGTTACAATGAGCAGTTCTTC,CASSYGGYNEQFF,TRBJ2-1,NA,TRBV6-2/TRBV6-3,few
TGTGCCAGCAGCTTATTTAAAGCGGGCGCAGATACGCAGTATTTT,CASSLFKAGADTQYF,TRBJ2-3,NA,TRBV7-2,NA
TGTGCCAGCATCATGGGAGACTCCTACAATGAGCAGTTCTTC,CASIMGDSYNEQFF,TRBJ2-1,NA,TRBV6-6,once
TGTGCCAGCAGCTCGTGGCGGGGGGGATCCTTCTCGCAGTATTTT,CASSSWRGGSFSQYF,TRBJ2-3,TRBD2,TRBV5-6,NA
TGCAGTGCTAGAGATAAGGGGACGAGCACAGATACGCAGTATTTT,CSARDKGTSTDTQYF,TRBJ2-3,NA,TRBV20-1,NA
TGTGCCAGCAGTTTATGGCGGGGACACTCAAGTGGCTACACCTTC,CASSLWRGHSSGYTF,TRBJ1-2,NA,TRBV28,NA
TGTGCCAGCGGGGGACAGCGGCATGAGCAGTTCTTC,CASGGQRHEQFF,TRBJ2-1,TRBD1,TRBV12-3/TRBV12-4,NA
TGTGCCAGCAGCCCGCGGGGACTAGCGGGAGTTGAGGTGGACTTCTACGAGCAGTACTTC,CASSPRGLAGVEVDFYEQYF,TRBJ2-7,TRBD2,TRBV5-5,NA